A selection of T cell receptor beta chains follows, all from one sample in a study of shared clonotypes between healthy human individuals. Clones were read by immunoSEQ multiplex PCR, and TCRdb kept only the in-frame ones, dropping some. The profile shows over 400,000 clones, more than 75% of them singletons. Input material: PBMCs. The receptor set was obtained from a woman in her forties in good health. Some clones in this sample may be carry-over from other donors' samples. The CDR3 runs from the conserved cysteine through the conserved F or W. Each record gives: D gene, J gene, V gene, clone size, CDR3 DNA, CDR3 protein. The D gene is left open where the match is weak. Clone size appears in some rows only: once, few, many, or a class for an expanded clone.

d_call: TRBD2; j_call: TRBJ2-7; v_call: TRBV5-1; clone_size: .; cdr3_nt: TGCGCCAGCACTACCGGGACTAGCGGATTTTTACTTAGGTACGAGCAGTACTTC; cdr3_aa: CASTTGTSGFLLRYEQYF
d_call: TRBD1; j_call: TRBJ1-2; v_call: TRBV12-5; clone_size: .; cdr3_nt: TGTGCTAGTGGTATATCAGGGGGCGGGTATGGCTACACCTTC; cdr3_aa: CASGISGGGYGYTF
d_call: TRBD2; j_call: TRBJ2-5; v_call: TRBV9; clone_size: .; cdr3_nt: TGTGCCAGCAGCGTAGGGAGCGGGAGGGACCAAGAGACCCAGTACTTC; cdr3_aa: CASSVGSGRDQETQYF
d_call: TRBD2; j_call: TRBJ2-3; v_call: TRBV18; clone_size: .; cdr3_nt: TGTGCCAGCTCACCACTGACTAGCGGTAGCACAGATACGCAGTATTTT; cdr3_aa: CASSPLTSGSTDTQYF
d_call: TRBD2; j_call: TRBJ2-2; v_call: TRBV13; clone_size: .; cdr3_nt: TGTGCCAGCAGCTTAAGGCGGGAGGGCCAGGGCACCGGGGAGCTGTTTTTT; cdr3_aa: CASSLRREGQGTGELFF
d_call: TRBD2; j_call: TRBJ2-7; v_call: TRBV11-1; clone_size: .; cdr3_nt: TGTGCCAGCAGCACACTAGCGACCTACGAGCAGTACTTC; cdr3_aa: CASSTLATYEQYF
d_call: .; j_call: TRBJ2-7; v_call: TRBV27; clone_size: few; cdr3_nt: TGTGCCAGCAGTTTATCGGTGGGGCGCGAGCAGTACTTC; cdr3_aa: CASSLSVGREQYF
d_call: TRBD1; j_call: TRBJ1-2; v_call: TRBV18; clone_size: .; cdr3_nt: TGTGCCAGCTCACCCCACCCTCTCGGCACAGGGGATGGCTACACCTTC; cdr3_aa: CASSPHPLGTGDGYTF
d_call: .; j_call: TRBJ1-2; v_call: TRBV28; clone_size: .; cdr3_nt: TGTGCCAGCAGTTTACCAGGGACTTATGGCTACACCTTC; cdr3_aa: CASSLPGTYGYTF
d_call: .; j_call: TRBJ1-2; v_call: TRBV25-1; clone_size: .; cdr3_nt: TGTGCCAGCAGTGGTGGTGGACCCTATGGCTACACCTTC; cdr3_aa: CASSGGGPYGYTF
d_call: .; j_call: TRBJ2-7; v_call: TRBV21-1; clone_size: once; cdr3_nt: TGTGCCAGCAGCAAAGAGGGACTAGAACCCTACGAGCAGTACTTC; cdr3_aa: CASSKEGLEPYEQYF
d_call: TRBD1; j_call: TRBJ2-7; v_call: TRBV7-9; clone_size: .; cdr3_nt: TGTGCCAGCAGCTTAGCGGGACAGAGCTACGAGCAGTACTTC; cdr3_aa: CASSLAGQSYEQYF
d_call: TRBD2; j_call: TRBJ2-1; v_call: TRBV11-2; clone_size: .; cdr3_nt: TGTGCCAGCAGCTTAGTCCCGGGACTACTTACCTACAATGAGCAGTTCTTC; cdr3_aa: CASSLVPGLLTYNEQFF
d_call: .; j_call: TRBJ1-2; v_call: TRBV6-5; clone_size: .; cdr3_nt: TGTGCCAGCAGTCACAGGTCCTCGGGCTACACCTTC; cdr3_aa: CASSHRSSGYTF
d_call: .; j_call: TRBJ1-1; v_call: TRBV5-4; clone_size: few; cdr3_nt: TGTGCCAGCAGCTTGGCGGGAGCGCACACTGAAGCTTTCTTT; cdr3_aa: CASSLAGAHTEAFF
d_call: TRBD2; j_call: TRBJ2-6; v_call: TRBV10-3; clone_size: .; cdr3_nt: TGTGCCATCAGTGGACTAGCGGGGGACTCTGGGGCCAACGTCCTGACTTTC; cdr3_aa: CAISGLAGDSGANVLTF
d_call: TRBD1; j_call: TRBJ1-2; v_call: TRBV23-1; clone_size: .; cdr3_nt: TGCGCCAGCAGTCACCTGGACAGGGGGACCTATGGCTACACCTTC; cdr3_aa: CASSHLDRGTYGYTF
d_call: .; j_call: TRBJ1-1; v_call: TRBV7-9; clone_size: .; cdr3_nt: TGTGCCGCCAAAACTGGGGCCGTGAACACTGAAGCTTTCTTT; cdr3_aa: CAAKTGAVNTEAFF
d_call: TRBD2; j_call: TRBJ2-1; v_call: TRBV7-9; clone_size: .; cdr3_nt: TGTGCCAGCAGCCCTACGGGACTAGCGAGCAATGAGCAGTTCTTC; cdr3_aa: CASSPTGLASNEQFF
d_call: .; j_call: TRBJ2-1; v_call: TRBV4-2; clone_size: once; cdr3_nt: TGTGCCAGCAGCCAAGAGACAGTTATAGGTAGGAACAATGAGCAGTTCTTC; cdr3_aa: CASSQETVIGRNNEQFF
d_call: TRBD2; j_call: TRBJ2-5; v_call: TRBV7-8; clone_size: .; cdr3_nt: TGTGCCAGCAGCTTAACTGCGGGAGGGCCGGGAGAGACCCAGTACTTC; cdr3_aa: CASSLTAGGPGETQYF
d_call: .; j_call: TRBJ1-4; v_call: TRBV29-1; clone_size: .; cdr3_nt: TGCAGCGTTGAAAGGGGAGAAAAACTGTTTTTT; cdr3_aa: CSVERGEKLFF
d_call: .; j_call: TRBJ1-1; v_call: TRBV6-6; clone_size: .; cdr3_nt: TGTGCCAGCAGTCTCTACAGGGTGGACAACACTGAAGCTTTCTTT; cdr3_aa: CASSLYRVDNTEAFF
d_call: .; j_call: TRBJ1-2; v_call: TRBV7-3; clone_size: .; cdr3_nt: TGTGCCAGCAGCCCCCAGAGGGGTTATGGCTACACCTTC; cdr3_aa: CASSPQRGYGYTF
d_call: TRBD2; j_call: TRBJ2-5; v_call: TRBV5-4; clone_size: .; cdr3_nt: TGTGCCAGCAGCACTCGGACTAGCGGTAGAGAGACCCAGTACTTC; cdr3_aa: CASSTRTSGRETQYF
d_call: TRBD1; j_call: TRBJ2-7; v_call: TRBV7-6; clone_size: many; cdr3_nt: TGTGCCAGCAGCTTAACCTCGACAAGGACAGGGAGAATAAACGAGCAGTACTTC; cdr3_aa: CASSLTSTRTGRINEQYF
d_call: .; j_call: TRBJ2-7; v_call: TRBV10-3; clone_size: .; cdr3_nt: TGTGCCATCAATCGGGACGAATCCTACGAGCAGTACTTC; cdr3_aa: CAINRDESYEQYF
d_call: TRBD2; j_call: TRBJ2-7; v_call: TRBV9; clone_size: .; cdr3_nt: TGTGCCAGCAGCGGAGGGACTAGCGGGAGCTCGTTAAATGGCGAGCAGTACTTC; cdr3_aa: CASSGGTSGSSLNGEQYF
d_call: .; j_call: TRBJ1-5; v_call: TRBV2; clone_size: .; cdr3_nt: TGTGCCAGCAGGCCCGGGGGTAATCAGCCCCAGCATTTT; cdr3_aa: CASRPGGNQPQHF
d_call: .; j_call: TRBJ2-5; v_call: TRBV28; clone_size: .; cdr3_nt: TGTGCCAGCAGTTCCCCCAGGGGGGCAGGGAGAGAGACCCAGTACTTC; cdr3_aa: CASSSPRGAGRETQYF
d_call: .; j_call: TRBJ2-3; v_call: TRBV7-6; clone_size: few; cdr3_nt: TGTGCCAGCAGCTCTCTAGCGACTAGCACAGATACGCAGTATTTT; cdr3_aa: CASSSLATSTDTQYF
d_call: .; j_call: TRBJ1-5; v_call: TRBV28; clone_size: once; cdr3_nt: TGTGCCAGCAGGAAGCGTCGGGGTCCCGGACATTTCTCTCAGCCCCAGCATTTT; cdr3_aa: CASRKRRGPGHFSQPQHF
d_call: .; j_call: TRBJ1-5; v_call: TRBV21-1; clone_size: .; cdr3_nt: TGTGCCAGCAGCAAAGCCCCCGATCCTCAACAGCCCCAGCATTTT; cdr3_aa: CASSKAPDPQQPQHF
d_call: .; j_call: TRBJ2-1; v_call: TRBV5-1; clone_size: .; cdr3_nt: TGCGCCAGCAGCTTTCCGGACACCCGCTACAATGAGCAGTTCTTC; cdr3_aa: CASSFPDTRYNEQFF
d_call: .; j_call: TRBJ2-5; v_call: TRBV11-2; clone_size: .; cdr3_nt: TGTGCCAGCAGCCCTCAAGAGACCCAGTACTTC; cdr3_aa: CASSPQETQYF
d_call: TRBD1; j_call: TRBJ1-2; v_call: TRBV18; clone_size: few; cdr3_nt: TGTGCCAGCTCACCACTAAGCCGCCGGGACAGTGGCGGCTACACCTTC; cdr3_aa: CASSPLSRRDSGGYTF
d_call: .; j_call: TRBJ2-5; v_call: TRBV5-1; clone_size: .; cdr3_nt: TGCGCCAGCAAGCAGAGCCCGGAAGAGACCCAGTACTTC; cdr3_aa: CASKQSPEETQYF
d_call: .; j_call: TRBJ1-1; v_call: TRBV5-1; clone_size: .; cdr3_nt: TGCGCCAGCTCCAAACAGGCCCTGAACACTGAAGCTTTCTTT; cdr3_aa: CASSKQALNTEAFF
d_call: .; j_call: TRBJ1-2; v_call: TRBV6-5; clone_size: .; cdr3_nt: TGTGCCAGCCGGTCGCTCAGGAATAACTATGGCTACACCTTC; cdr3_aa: CASRSLRNNYGYTF
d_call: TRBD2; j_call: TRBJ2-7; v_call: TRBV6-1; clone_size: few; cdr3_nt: TGTGCCAGCAGTGAAGCTGGGACTAGCGCCTACGAGCAGTACTTC; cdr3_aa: CASSEAGTSAYEQYF
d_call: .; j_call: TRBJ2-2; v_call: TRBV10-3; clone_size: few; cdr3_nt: TGTGCCATCCGCCCGGACCTTTTAAGGGATCGGGTGCTTGGGGAGCTGTTTTTT; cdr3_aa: CAIRPDLLRDRVLGELFF
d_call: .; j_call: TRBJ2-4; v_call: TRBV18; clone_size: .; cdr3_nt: TGTGCCAGCTCACCATCCGGGGGAGCCAAAAACATTCAGTACTTC; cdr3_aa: CASSPSGGAKNIQYF
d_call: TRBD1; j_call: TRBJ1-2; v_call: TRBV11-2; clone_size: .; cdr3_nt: TGTGCCAGCAGCGACTGGACAGGATCCCCTGTTGGTGGCTACACCTTC; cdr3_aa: CASSDWTGSPVGGYTF
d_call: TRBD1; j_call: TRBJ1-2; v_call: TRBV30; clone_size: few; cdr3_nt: TGTGCCTGGACTTTCAACAGGGGAGGAGGCTACACCTTC; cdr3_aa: CAWTFNRGGGYTF
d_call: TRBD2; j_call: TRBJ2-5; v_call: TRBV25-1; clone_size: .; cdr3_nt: TGTGCCACCGGACTAGCGGGAGGACGGGAGACCCAGTACTTC; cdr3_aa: CATGLAGGRETQYF
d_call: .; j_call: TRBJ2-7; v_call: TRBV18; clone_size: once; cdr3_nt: TGTGCCAGCTCACCAGTTAAGACTTACCTTTTCTACGAGCAGTACTTC; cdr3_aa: CASSPVKTYLFYEQYF
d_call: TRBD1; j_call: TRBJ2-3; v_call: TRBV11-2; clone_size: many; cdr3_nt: TGTGCCAGCAGCTTAGAAAGGGGGCAGGATACGCAGTATTTT; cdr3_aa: CASSLERGQDTQYF
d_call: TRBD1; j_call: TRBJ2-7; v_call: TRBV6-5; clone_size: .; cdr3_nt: TGTGCCAGCAGTACTGGACAGGGGGCTTTCCAGTACTTC; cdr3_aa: CASSTGQGAFQYF
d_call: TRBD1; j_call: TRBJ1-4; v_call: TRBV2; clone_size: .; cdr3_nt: TGTGCCAGCAGTGGAGACGGGACAGGGGGAGAAAAACTGTTTTTT; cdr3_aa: CASSGDGTGGEKLFF
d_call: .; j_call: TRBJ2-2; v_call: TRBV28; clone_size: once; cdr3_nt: TGTGCCAGCAGTTTCAGCCGATTGGACACCGGGGAGCTGTTTTTT; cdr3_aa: CASSFSRLDTGELFF
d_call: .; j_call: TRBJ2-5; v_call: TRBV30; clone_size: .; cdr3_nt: TGTGCCTTGGGTGGGGTTTCAGAGACCCAGTACTTC; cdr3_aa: CALGGVSETQYF
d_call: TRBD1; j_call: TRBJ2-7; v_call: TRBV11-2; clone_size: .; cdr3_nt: TGTGCCAGCAGCATCCTCCGGGACAGAGCCTACGAGCAGTACTTC; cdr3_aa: CASSILRDRAYEQYF
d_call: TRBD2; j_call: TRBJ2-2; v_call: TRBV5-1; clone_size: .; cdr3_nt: TGCGCCAGCAGCCCGGGCCTCCAGAGGACTAGCGGAAACTTAGCCCTCACCGGGGAGCTGTTTTTT; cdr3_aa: CASSPGLQRTSGNLALTGELFF
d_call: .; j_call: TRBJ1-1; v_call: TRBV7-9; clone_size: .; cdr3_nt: TGTGCCAGCAGCTTAGCCCTGAACACTGAAGCTTTCTTT; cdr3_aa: CASSLALNTEAFF
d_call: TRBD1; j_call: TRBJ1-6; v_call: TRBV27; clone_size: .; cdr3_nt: TGTGCCAGCAGTTTAGACAGGGAATATTCACCCCTCCACTTT; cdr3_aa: CASSLDREYSPLHF
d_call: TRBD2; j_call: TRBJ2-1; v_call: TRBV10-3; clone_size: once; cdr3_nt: TGTGCCATCGAGGGACTAGCGGGCAGCACCTACAATGAGCAGTTCTTC; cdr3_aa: CAIEGLAGSTYNEQFF
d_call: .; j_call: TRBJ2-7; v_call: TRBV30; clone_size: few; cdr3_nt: TGTGCCTGGAGTGTATTTTCCATCCGTGGTCGAAGCGAGCAGTACTTC; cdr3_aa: CAWSVFSIRGRSEQYF